This T cell receptor (beta chain) was identified during a study of neurological immune-mediated disorders. This clonotype was detected ten times or more. Antigen unknown. Study-level points and caveats: Phylogenetic grouping placed 18 of 34 multiple sclerosis patients' repertoires in one related-CDR3 cluster, a possible signature. The multiple sclerosis repertoire cluster was not associated with any clinical or MRI feature.

A single record per CDR3 protein comes from TCRdb applying MiXCR to the 5' RACE reads. This table has tens of thousands of distinct CDR3 sequences, 3% to 3.5% appearing once. Trimming removed 4 bases at V and 0 bases at J, with 13 bases between. CDR3 length equals 16 residues. In germline, CDR1 is SGHAT, CDR2 FQNNGV. The source of this sequence is a man aged 40-50 years with multiple sclerosis. The sequenced sample was PBMCs. The chain couples TRBV11-2 to TRBJ2-1; possibly TRBD1 or TRBD2 for D (6 bases each). In DNA, the CDR3 is TGTGCCAGCAGCTGGGGGGCAGGGAGCTCCTACAATGAGCAGTTCTTC. It yields the protein CASSWGAGSSYNEQFF. Filled out from reference TRBV11-2 and TRBJ2-1, the complete variable domain reads EAGVAQSPRYKIIEKRQSVAFWCNPISGHATLYWYQQILGQGPKLLIQFQNNGVVDDSQLPKDRFSAERLKGVDSTLKIQPAKLEDSAVYLCASSWGAGSSYNEQFFGPGTRLTVL.